The entry below describes one TCR beta chain. The CDR3 runs to 16 residues. Trimming cost V 1 base and J 2 bases, with 13 bases left between them. CDR1 is SSHAT, CDR2 FNYEAQ, per germline (reference sequence). The data originate from a study of blood T cell repertoires in COVID-19. Study summary: Specimens from acute and convalescent COVID-19 originated in the United States, Italy and Spain.

Membership in each cohort depended on participant-reported clinical history. Donors in Cohort 3 who had recovered were those with two negative PCRs, healthcare professional clearance, or resolution of their symptoms. Data came from immunoSEQ multiplex PCR; TCRdb stores just in-frame clones and leaves some out. The sample records about 320,000 clones, roughly 87% being singletons. The V and J genes are TRBV7-7 and TRBJ2-3; weak D call: TRBD2 (6 bases). The TCR originated in a woman between 18 and 29 years old who had recovered from COVID-19. Sample: PBMCs or T cells enriched from blood (not recorded which). CDR3 in amino acids: CASSLGVGGTTDTQYF. CDR3 coding DNA: TGTGCCAGCAGCTTAGGGGTCGGCGGGACCACAGATACGCAGTATTTT.